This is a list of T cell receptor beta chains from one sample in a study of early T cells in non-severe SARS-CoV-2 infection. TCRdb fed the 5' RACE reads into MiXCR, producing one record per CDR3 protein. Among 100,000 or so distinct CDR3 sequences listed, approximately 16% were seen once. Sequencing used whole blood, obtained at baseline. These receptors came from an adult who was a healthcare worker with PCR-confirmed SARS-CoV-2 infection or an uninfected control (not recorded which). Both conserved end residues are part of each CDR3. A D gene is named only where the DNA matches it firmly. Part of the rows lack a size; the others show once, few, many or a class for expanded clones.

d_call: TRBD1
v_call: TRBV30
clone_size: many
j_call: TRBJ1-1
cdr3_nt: TGTGCCTGGAACAGGGGCGTGAACACTGAAGCTTTCTTT
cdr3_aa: CAWNRGVNTEAFF

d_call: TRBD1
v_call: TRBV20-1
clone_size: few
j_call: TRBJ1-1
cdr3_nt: TGCAGTGCTAGCGATACCATTACAGGGGCTGGAACTGAAGCTTTCTTT
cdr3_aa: CSASDTITGAGTEAFF

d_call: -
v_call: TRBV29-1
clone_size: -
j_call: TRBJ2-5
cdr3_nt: TGCAGCGTTGAAGGGGCAGGGATAGTACTCTCTCAAAAGACCCAGTACTTC
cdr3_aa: CSVEGAGIVLSQKTQYF

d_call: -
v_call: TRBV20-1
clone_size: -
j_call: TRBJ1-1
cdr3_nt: TGCAGTGCGGAACCAGGGGACACTGAAGCTTTCTTT
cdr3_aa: CSAEPGDTEAFF

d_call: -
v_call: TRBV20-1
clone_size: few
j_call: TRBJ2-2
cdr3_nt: TGCAGTGCTAGTCTGTCGCGGCTTAACACCGGGGAGCTGTTTTTT
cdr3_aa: CSASLSRLNTGELFF

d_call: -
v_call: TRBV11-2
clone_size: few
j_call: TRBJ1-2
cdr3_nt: TGTGCCAGCAGAGCATTACCGTCCAACTATGGCTACACCTTC
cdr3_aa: CASRALPSNYGYTF

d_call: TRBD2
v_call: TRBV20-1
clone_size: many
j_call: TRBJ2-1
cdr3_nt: TGCAGTGCTAGAGATTCTCTGTCGGGAGGGTCCTACAATGAGCAGTTCTTC
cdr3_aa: CSARDSLSGGSYNEQFF

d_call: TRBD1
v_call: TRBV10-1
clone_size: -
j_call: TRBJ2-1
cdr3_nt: TGCGCCAGCAGTGAGTCGACAGGGGCCAATGAGCAGTTCTTC
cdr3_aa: CASSESTGANEQFF

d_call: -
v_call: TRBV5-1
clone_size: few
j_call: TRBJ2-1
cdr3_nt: TGCGCCAGCAGCTTGGGGGGCGGAACCGACAATGAGCAGTTCTTC
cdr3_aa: CASSLGGGTDNEQFF

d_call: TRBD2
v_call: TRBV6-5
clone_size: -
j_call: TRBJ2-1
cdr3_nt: TGTGCCAGCAGAGGGTGGGGGGGAGAGGTCAATGAGCAGTTCTTC
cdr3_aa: CASRGWGGEVNEQFF

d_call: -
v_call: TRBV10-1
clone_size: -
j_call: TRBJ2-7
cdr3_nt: TGCGCCAGCAGTGAGGATTTTTTCGAGCAGTACTTC
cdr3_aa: CASSEDFFEQYF

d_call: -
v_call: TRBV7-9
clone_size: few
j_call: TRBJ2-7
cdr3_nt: TGTGCCAGCAGCTTTGGCATGAGCTCCTACGAGCAGTACTTC
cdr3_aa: CASSFGMSSYEQYF

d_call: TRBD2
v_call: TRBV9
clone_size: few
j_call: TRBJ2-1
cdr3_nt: TGTGCCAGCCGACCCGGGGGGGGAGCCCACAATGAGCAGTTCTTC
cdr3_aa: CASRPGGGAHNEQFF

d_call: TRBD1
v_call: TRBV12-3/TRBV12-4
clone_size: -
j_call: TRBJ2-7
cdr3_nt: TGTGCCAGCAGCGGACAGGGTGGGCACGAGCAGTACTTC
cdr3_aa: CASSGQGGHEQYF

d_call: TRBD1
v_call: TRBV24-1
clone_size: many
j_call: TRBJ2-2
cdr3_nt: TGTGCCACCAGTGAGTCAACAGGGGTTTCAACCGGGGAGCTGTTTTTT
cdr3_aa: CATSESTGVSTGELFF

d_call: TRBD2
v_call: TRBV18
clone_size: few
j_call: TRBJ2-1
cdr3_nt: TGTGCCAGCTCGCAACGGGGACTAGCGGGAGGCAATGAGCAGTTCTTC
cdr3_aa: CASSQRGLAGGNEQFF

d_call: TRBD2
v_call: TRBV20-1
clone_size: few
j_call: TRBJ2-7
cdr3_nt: TGCAGTGCTAGAGACATGGCGGGAGTTGTGCACGAGCAGTACTTC
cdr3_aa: CSARDMAGVVHEQYF

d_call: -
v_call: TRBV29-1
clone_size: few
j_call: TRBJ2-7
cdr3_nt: TGCAGCGTTGAAGCGGGGAGCAACTACGAGCAGTACTTC
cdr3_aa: CSVEAGSNYEQYF

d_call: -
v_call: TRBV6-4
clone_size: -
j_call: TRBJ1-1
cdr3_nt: TGTGCCAGCAGTGAAAGGACGGACACTGAAGCTTTCTTT
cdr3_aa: CASSERTDTEAFF

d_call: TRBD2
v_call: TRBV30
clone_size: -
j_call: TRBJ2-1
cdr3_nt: TGTGCCTGGAGAAAAGCGGGAGGCCACAATGAGCAGTTCTTC
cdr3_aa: CAWRKAGGHNEQFF

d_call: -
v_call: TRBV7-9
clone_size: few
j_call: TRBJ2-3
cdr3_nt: TGTGCCAGCAGCCCCACACTCACAGATACGCAGTATTTT
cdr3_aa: CASSPTLTDTQYF

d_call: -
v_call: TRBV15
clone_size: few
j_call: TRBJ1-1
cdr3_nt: TGTGCCACCAGCGGACGGAGGTGGACTGAAGCTTTCTTT
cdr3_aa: CATSGRRWTEAFF

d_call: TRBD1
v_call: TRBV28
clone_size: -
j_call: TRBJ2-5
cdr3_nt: TGTGCCAGCAGTTTAGTCGACAGGGGCGAGACCCAGTACTTC
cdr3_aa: CASSLVDRGETQYF

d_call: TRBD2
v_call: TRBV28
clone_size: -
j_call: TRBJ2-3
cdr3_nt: TGTGCCATGGGACTAGCGGACACAGATACGCAGTATTTT
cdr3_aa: CAMGLADTDTQYF

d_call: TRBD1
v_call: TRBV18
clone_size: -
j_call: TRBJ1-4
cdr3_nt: TGTGCCAGCTCACCCCGACGGCAAAGGGGGCAGGACGAAAAACTGTTTTTT
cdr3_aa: CASSPRRQRGQDEKLFF

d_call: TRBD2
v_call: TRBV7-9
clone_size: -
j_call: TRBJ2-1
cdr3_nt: TGTGCCAGCAGCTTAGACGGGACTAGCGGGAGACTGGGCCCCTACAATGAGCAGTTCTTC
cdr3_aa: CASSLDGTSGRLGPYNEQFF

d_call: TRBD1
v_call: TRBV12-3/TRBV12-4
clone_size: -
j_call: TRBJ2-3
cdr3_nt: TGTGCCAGCAGTCCCGGGACAGCCTCGCAGTATTTT
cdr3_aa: CASSPGTASQYF

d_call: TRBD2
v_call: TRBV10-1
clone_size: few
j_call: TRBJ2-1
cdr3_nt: TGCGCCAGCAGACCCTCGATAGCGGGAGTGGCCTACAATGAGCAGTTCTTC
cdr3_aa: CASRPSIAGVAYNEQFF